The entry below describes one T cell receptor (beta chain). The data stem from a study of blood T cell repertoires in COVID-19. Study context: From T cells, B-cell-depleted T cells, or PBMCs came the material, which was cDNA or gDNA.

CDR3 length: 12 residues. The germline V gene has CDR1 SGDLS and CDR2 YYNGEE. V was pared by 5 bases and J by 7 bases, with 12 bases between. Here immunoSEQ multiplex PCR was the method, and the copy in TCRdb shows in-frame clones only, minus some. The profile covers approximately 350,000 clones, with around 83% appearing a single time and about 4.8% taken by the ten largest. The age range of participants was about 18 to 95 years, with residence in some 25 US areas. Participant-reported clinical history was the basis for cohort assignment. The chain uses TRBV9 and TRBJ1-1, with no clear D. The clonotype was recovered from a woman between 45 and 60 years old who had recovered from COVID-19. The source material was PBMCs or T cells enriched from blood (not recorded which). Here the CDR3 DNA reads TGTGCCAGCAGTCAAAGACCGGGTGAAGCTTTCTTT. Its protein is CASSQRPGEAFF.